Shown below are 20 T cell receptor beta chains from a single sample sequenced in a study of T cell changes during pregnancy in multiple sclerosis. Sequencing used immunoSEQ multiplex PCR; TCRdb keeps in-frame clones, though not all of them. Of tens of thousands of clones listed, over 90% are singletons. This specimen consisted of peripheral blood, obtained in the third trimester of pregnancy. These receptor sequences come from a female donor with multiple sclerosis, enrolled in a pregnancy study.

This sequence joins TRBV19 and TRBJ2-7; weak D call: TRBD2 (6 bases). Germline V gives CDR1 LNHDA, CDR2 SQIVND (reference sequence). Trimming removed 5 bases from V and 0 bases from J, with 11 bases in between. This CDR3 contains 14 residues. The CDR3 spells CASSYGGGSYEQYF. The DNA for the CDR3 is TGTGCCAGTAGTTACGGGGGAGGCTCCTACGAGCAGTACTTC.

The gene calls are TRBV19 and TRBJ1-1; a possible D gene is TRBD1 (6 bases). Germline assignment: CDR1 LNHDA and CDR2 SQIVND (reference sequence). Trimming took off 8 bases at V and 3 bases at J, with 13 bases between the two ends. The CDR3 length is 13 residues. CDR3: CASFNRADTEAFF. Here the CDR3 DNA reads TGTGCCAGTTTTAACAGGGCCGACACTGAAGCTTTCTTT. Full variable domain (remainder filled in from reference TRBV19 and TRBJ1-1): DGGITQSPKYLFRKEGQNVTLSCEQNLNHDAMYWYRQDPGQGLRLIYYSQIVNDFQKGDIAEGYSVSREKKESFPLTVTSAQKNPTAFYLCASFNRADTEAFFGQGTRLTVV.

The chain is built from TRBV9 and TRBJ2-3; TRBD1 agrees at 9 bases. In germline, CDR1 is SGDLS, CDR2 YYNGEE. J was trimmed by 4 bases and V by 3 bases; bases with no gene match: 12. The length of the CDR3 is 17 residues. CDR3 amino acids: CASSGLGGTGPPDTQYF. CDR3 DNA: TGTGCCAGCAGCGGCCTAGGGGGGACAGGGCCCCCAGATACGCAGTATTTT.

The chain recombines TRBV10-3 with TRBJ2-2; TRBD2 matches 7 bases. This CDR3 is built from 17 residues. CDR1 is ENHRY, CDR2 SYGVKD, per germline. The J segment lost 0 bases and the V segment lost 2 bases, leaving 6 bases of the junction unmatched. CDR3 coding DNA: TGTGCCATCAGTGAGACGTCAGCGGGGACGAACACCGGGGAGCTGTTTTTT. Its translation is CAISETSAGTNTGELFF.

The chain couples TRBV7-9 to TRBJ2-5; D remains ambiguous. The CDR3 spans 13 residues. The V end was cut by 1 base, the J end by 4 bases, with 7 bases between. The germline V gene encodes CDR1 SEHNR and CDR2 FQNEAQ (reference sequence). CDR3: CASSLGVAETQYF. The CDR3 bases are TGTGCCAGCAGCTTAGGGGTAGCAGAGACCCAGTACTTC.

CDR3 in DNA: TGTGCCAGCAGCTTTACTAGCGCACAAGAGACCCAGTACTTC. Its translation is CASSFTSAQETQYF. This rearrangement joins TRBV7-2 to TRBJ2-5; TRBD2 aligns across 7 bases. The CDR3 loop spans 14 amino acids. The J segment lost 2 bases and the V segment lost 3 bases, leaving 3 bases of the junction unmatched. In germline, CDR1 is SGHTA, CDR2 FQGNSA.

The chain combines TRBV28 with TRBJ2-7, with TRBD2 identical over 7 bases. The junction had 5 bases not matched to a gene; V was cut back by 4 bases and J by 2 bases. Germline V lookup: CDR1 MDHEN, CDR2 SYDVKM. The CDR3 loop spans 14 amino acids. This chain's CDR3 is CASSWGRAPYEQYF. CDR3 coding DNA: TGTGCCAGCAGTTGGGGGAGGGCGCCCTACGAGCAGTACTTC.

The count of this clone is one. The chain recombines TRBV7-9 with TRBJ2-2; 7 nucleotides line up with TRBD2. The CDR3 has 12 amino acids. The J segment lost 3 bases and the V segment lost 9 bases, leaving 1 base of the junction unmatched. Germline loops: CDR1 SEHNR, CDR2 FQNEAQ (reference sequence). The CDR3 coding sequence is TGTGCCAGGGGGAGGGACACCGGGGAGCTGTTTTTT. This sequence encodes CARGRDTGELFF.

This chain joins TRBV19 and TRBJ1-5, with D perhaps matching TRBD1 (6 bases). CDR3 length: 16 residues. Trimming pared 1 base from V and 3 bases from J, leaving 13 bases between. Germline V gene data show CDR1 as LNHDA and CDR2 as SQIVND (reference sequence). This chain's CDR3 is CASSIAATGLNQPQHF. The CDR3 DNA is TGTGCCAGTAGTATAGCAGCGACAGGTCTCAATCAGCCCCAGCATTTT.

This rearrangement joins TRBV30 to TRBJ1-5; D gene uncertain. V was shortened by 3 bases and J by 6 bases, with 18 bases between the two germline ends. The germline V gene encodes CDR1 GTSNPN and CDR2 SVGIG (reference sequence). The CDR3 spans 15 residues. The CDR3 coding sequence is TGTGCCTGGAGCTTAGGAACAGAAATGAGTCAGCCCCAGCATTTT. It specifies CAWSLGTEMSQPQHF.

The chain links TRBV7-2 to TRBJ2-7; D is unclear. V lost 1 base and J lost 3, with 7 bases in between. Germline V gene lookup returns CDR1 SGHTA and CDR2 FQGNSA. This CDR3 is 13 amino acids long. CDR3 DNA sequence: TGTGCCAGCAGCTTAGATCCTAGCTACGAGCAGTACTTC. Amino acids: CASSLDPSYEQYF.

The chain recombines TRBV6-6 with TRBJ2-2, with D perhaps TRBD1 (6 bases). CDR1 and CDR2 from the germline V gene are MNHNY and SVGAGI (reference sequence). Trimming left V 6 bases short and J 7 bases short, with 12 bases between. The CDR3 runs to 13 residues. This CDR3 is CASSRTAIGELFF. In DNA, the CDR3 is TGTGCCAGCAGCCGGACAGCTATCGGGGAGCTGTTTTTT.

In its sample, this clone was seen once. This sequence joins TRBV30 and TRBJ1-2; a weak D match, TRBD1 (6 bases). V shed 8 bases and J shed 3 bases, with 16 bases lying between them. The CDR3 runs to 13 residues. Germline V lookup: CDR1 GTSNPN, CDR2 SVGIG (reference sequence). CDR3 amino acids: CAGRGGADYGYTF. The CDR3 DNA sequence: TGTGCCGGACGGGGGGGCGCAGACTATGGCTACACCTTC.

CDR3 DNA: TGTGCCAGCTCACCAATGGACAGTTTCTCTGGAAACACCATATATTTT. Its protein is CASSPMDSFSGNTIYF. The gene calls are TRBV18 and TRBJ1-3, with D possibly matching TRBD1 (6 bases). The CDR3 extends over 16 amino acids. V was trimmed by 2 bases and J by 0 bases, leaving 11 bases between them. Germline V CDR1 and CDR2: KGHSH, LQKENI.

The chain couples TRBV19 to TRBJ1-5, with 7 nucleotides matching TRBD1. CDR1 and CDR2 from the germline V gene are LNHDA and SQIVND (reference sequence). This CDR3 spans 18 amino acids. V trimming: 4 bases; J trimming: 0 bases; junction bases outside the gene matches: 12. DNA for the CDR3: TGTGCCAGTAGTACCCGGGACAGCTTATCCCATAGCAATCAGCCCCAGCATTTT. Translated: CASSTRDSLSHSNQPQHF.

The chain joins TRBV5-1 to TRBJ2-5, with TRBD2 matching 10 bases. The germline V gene has CDR1 SGHRS and CDR2 YFSETQ. The CDR3 runs to 17 residues. With V trimmed by 2 bases and J by 4 bases, 11 bases remained unmatched. As DNA, the CDR3 is TGCGCCAGCAGCTTTGCGGCTAGCGGGAGAATCACAGAGACCCAGTACTTC. This encodes CASSFAASGRITETQYF. Full variable domain (remainder filled in from reference TRBV5-1 and TRBJ2-5): KAGVTQTPRYLIKTRGQQVTLSCSPISGHRSVSWYQQTPGQGLQFLFEYFSETQRNKGNFPGRFSGRQFSNSRSEMNVSTLELGDSALYLCASSFAASGRITETQYFGPGTRLLVL.

This clone was seen only once. The chain has TRBV14 and TRBJ2-7, with 7 bases identical to TRBD1. Trimming cost V 4 bases and J 5 bases; bases outside gene matches: 5. Germline loops: CDR1 SGHDN, CDR2 FVKESK. The CDR3 length is 13 residues. CDR3 coding DNA: TGTGCCAGCAGCCTGACAGGGATCAACGAGCAGTACTTC. Protein: CASSLTGINEQYF.

The V and J genes are TRBV29-1 and TRBJ1-1; D ambiguous. The CDR3 consists of 12 residues. Germline-derived CDR1 and CDR2 are SQVTM and ANQGSEA. The CDR3 DNA reads as TGCAGTGTCCTGAGGGTAGGCACTGAAGCTTTCTTT. Protein product: CSVLRVGTEAFF. Full variable domain (rest looked up from reference TRBV29-1 and TRBJ1-1): SAVISQKPSRDICQRGTSLTIQCQVDSQVTMMFWYRQQPGQSLTLIATANQGSEATYESGFVIDKFPISRPNLTFSTLTVSNMSPEDSSIYLCSVLRVGTEAFFGQGTRLTVV.

This sequence joins TRBV11-3 and TRBJ2-7, with D maybe TRBD1 (6 bases). V was trimmed by 5 bases and J by 7 bases, leaving 15 bases between them. Germline assignment: CDR1 SGHNT and CDR2 YENEEA. The CDR3 totals 13 residues. The CDR3 is CASSMHRAGEQYF. The CDR3 nucleotides are TGTGCCAGCAGCATGCACAGGGCAGGTGAGCAGTACTTC.

The chain carries TRBV25-1 and TRBJ1-5; TRBD1 aligns across 9 bases. V shed 4 bases, J shed 7 bases, and the junction held 11 bases outside the gene matches. There are 16 residues in the CDR3. The germline gives CDR1 MGHDK, CDR2 SYGVNS. CDR3 DNA sequence: TGTGCCAGCAGTGCCGGGACAGGGTTGGCCCGGCAGCCCCAGCATTTT. This translates into CASSAGTGLARQPQHF.